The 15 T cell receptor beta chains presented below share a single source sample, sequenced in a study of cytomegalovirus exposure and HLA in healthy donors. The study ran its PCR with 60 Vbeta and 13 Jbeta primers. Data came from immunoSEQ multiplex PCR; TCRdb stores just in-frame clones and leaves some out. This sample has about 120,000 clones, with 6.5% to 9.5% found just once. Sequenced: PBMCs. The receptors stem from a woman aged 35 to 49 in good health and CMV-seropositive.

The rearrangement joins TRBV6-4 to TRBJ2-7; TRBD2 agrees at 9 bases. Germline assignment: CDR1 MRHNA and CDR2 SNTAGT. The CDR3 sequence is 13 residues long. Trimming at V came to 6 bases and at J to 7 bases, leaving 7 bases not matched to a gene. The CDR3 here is CASSLELAGEQYF. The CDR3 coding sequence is TGTGCCAGCAGCCTTGAGCTAGCGGGAGAGCAGTACTTC.

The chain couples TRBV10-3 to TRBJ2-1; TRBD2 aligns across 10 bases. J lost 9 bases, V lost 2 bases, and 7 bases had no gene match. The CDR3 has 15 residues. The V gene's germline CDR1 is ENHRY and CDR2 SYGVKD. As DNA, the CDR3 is TGTGCCATCAGTGAGGAAAGCGGGGGGGCCAGTGAGCAGTTCTTC. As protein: CAISEESGGASEQFF.

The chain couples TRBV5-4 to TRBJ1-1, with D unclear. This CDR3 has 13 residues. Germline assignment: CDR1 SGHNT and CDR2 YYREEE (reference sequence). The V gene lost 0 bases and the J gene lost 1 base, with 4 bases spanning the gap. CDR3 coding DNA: TGTGCCAGCAGCTTGGACACGAACACTGAAGCTTTCTTT. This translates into CASSLDTNTEAFF.

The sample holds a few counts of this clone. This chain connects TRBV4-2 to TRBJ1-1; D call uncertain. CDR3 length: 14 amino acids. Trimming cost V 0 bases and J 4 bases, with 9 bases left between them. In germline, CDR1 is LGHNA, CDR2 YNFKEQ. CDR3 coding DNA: TGTGCCAGCAGCCAAGACACGGGATTCACTGAAGCTTTCTTT. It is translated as CASSQDTGFTEAFF.

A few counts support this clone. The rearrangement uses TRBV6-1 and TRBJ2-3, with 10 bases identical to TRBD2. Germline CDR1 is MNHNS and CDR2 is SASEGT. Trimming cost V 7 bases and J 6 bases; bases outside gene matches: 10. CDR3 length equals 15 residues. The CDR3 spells CASNRVLAGLDTQYF. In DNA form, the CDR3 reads TGTGCCAGCAATAGGGTACTAGCGGGGCTTGATACGCAGTATTTT.

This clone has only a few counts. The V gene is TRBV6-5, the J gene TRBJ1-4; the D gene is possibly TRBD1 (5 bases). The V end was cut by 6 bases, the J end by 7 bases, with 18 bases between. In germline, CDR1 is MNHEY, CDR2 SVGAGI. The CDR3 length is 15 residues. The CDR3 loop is CASSSRGYRAEKLFF. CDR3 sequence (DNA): TGTGCCAGCAGCTCAAGGGGTTATCGGGCTGAAAAACTGTTTTTT.

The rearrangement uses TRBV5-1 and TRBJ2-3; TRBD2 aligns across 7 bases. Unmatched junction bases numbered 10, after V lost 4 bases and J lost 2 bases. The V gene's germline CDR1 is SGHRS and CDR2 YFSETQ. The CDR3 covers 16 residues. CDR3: CASSLAQAGSTDTQYF. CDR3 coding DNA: TGCGCCAGCAGCCTCGCTCAAGCGGGATCCACAGATACGCAGTATTTT.

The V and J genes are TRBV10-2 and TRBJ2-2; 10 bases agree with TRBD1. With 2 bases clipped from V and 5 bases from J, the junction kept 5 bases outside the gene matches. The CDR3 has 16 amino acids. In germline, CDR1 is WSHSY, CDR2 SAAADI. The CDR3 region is CASSERDRGYTGELFF. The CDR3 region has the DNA TGCGCCAGCAGTGAGCGGGACAGGGGTTATACCGGGGAGCTGTTTTTT.

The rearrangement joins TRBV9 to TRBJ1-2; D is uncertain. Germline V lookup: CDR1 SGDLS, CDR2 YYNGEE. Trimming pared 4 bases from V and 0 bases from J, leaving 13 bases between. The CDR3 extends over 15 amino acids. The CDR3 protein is CASSPWGAANYGYTF. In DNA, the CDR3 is TGTGCCAGCAGCCCGTGGGGAGCAGCTAACTATGGCTACACCTTC. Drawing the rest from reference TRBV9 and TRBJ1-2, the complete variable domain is DSGVTQTPKHLITATGQRVTLRCSPRSGDLSVYWYQQSLDQGLQFLIQYYNGEERAKGNILERFSAQQFPDLHSELNLSSLELGDSALYFCASSPWGAANYGYTFGSGTRLTVV.

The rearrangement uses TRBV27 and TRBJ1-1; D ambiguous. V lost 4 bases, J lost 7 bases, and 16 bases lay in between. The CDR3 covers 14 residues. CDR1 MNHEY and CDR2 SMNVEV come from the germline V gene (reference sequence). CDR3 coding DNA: TGTGCCAGCAGTTCCCCACCCGTGATCGGTGAAGCTTTCTTT. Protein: CASSSPPVIGEAFF.

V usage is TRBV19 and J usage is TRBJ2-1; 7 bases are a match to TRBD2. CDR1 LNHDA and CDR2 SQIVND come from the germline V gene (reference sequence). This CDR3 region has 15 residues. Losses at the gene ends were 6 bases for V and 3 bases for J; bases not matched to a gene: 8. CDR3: CASRGGRLGYNEQFF. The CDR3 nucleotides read TGTGCCAGTAGGGGGGGGAGGTTAGGCTACAATGAGCAGTTCTTC.

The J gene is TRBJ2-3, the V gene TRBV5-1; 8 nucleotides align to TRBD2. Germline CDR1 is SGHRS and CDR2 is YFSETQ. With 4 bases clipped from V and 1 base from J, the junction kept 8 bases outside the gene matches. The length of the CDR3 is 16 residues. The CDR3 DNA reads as TGCGCCAGCAGCCTCCAGACTAGCGCGGGCACAGATACGCAGTATTTT. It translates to CASSLQTSAGTDTQYF. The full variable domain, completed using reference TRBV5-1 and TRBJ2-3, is KAGVTQTPRYLIKTRGQQVTLSCSPISGHRSVSWYQQTPGQGLQFLFEYFSETQRNKGNFPGRFSGRQFSNSRSEMNVSTLELGDSALYLCASSLQTSAGTDTQYFGPGTRLTVL.

The DNA for the CDR3 is TGCGCCAGCAGCCAAGGGACAGAAAATCAGCCCCAGCATTTT. Residues: CASSQGTENQPQHF. V gene TRBV4-1 combines with J gene TRBJ1-5, with TRBD1 as a possible D gene (6 bases). From germline, CDR1 is MGHRA and CDR2 YSYEKL. Trimming left V 1 base short and J 4 bases short, with 8 bases between. The CDR3 sequence is 14 residues long.

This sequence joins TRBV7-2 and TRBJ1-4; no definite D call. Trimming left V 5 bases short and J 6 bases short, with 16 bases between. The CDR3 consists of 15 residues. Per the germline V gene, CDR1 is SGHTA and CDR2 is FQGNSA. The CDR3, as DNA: TGTGCCAGCAGCCGAGAGGGATCGCGGTATGAAAAACTGTTTTTT. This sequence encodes CASSREGSRYEKLFF.

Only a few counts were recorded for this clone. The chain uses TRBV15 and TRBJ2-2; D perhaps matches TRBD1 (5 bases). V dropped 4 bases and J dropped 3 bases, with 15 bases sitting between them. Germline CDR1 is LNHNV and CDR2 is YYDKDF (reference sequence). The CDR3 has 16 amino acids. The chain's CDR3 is CATSKKYRLDTGELFF. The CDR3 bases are TGTGCCACCAGCAAAAAATACAGGCTCGACACCGGGGAGCTGTTTTTT. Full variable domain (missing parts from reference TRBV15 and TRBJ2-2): DAMVIQNPRYQVTQFGKPVTLSCSQTLNHNVMYWYQQKSSQAPKLLFHYYDKDFNNEADTPDNFQSRRPNTSFCFLDIRSPGLGDTAMYLCATSKKYRLDTGELFFGEGSRLTVL.